The rows below give T cell receptor beta chains drawn from one sample of a study of blood T cell repertoires in COVID-19. Data came from immunoSEQ multiplex PCR; TCRdb stores just in-frame clones and leaves some out. The table records 180,000 or so clones, roughly 86% of them present only once. The sample consisted of peripheral blood. These receptors originate from a man between 65 and 85 years old with acute or convalescent COVID-19. The CDR3 runs from the conserved cysteine through the conserved F or W.

V gene	CDR3 protein
TRBV18	CASSPRIQGAGELFF
TRBV5-1	CASSLEGTGSYNEQFF
TRBV7-8	CASSLGREGYEQYF
TRBV7-2	CASSLGTGNSPLHF
TRBV5-6	CASSGIFRGQTPSLHF
TRBV2	CASRESPGKLFF
TRBV2	CASSEDGPGGQPQHF
TRBV28	CASSFHIRNEKLFF
TRBV4-1	CASSQEAPGETQYF
TRBV19	CASSILRTAYGYTF
TRBV2	CASSESGRDTQYF